This T cell receptor beta chain is from a study of tumor-infiltrating lymphocytes in localized non-small cell lung cancer. TCRdb's copy holds only in-frame clones and misses some; the assay was immunoSEQ multiplex PCR. The table shows some 13,000 clones, with approximately 74% occurring only once. CDR1 and CDR2 from the germline V gene are SEHNR and FQNEAQ (reference sequence). The CDR3 contains 15 residues. Deletions cut 7 bases from V and 1 base from J, with 17 bases between. The chain employs TRBV7-9 and TRBJ2-7; D is tentatively TRBD1 or TRBD2 (5 bases each). The sample comprised uninvolved lung tissue not adjacent to the tumor. This sequence originates from a human donor with non-small cell lung cancer. The CDR3 sequence: CASIAPRDGSYEQYF. As DNA, the CDR3 is TGTGCCAGCATTGCCCCTCGGGACGGGTCCTACGAGCAGTACTTC.